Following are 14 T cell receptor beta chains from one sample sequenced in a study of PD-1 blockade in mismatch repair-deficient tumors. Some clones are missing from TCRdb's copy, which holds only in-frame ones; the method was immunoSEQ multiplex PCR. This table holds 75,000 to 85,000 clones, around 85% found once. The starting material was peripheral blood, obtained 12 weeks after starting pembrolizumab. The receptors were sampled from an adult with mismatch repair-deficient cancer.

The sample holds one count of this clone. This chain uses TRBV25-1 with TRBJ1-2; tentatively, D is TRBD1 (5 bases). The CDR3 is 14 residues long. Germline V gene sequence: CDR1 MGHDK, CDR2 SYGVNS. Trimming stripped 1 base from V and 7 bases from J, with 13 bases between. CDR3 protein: CASSEFGGSSGYTF. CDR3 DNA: TGTGCCAGCAGTGAATTTGGGGGTTCGAGTGGCTACACCTTC.

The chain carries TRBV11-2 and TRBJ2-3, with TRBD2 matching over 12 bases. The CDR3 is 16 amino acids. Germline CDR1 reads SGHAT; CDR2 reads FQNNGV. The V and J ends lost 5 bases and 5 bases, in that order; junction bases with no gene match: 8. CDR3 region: CASSDKPGLAGDTQYF. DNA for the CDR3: TGTGCCAGCAGCGACAAGCCGGGACTAGCGGGAGATACGCAGTATTTT.

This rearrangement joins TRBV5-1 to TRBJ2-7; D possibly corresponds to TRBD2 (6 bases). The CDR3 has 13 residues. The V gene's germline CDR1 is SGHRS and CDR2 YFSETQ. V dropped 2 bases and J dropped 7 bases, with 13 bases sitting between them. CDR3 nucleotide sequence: TGCGCCAGCAGCTTTCCGGGAGTGAGTGAGCAGTACTTC. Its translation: CASSFPGVSEQYF.

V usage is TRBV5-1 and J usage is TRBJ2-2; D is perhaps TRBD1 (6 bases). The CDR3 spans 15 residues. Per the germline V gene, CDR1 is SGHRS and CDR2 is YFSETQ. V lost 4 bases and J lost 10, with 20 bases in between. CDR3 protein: CASSPEQGSNAELFF. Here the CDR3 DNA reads TGCGCCAGCAGCCCGGAACAGGGAAGCAACGCGGAGCTGTTTTTT.

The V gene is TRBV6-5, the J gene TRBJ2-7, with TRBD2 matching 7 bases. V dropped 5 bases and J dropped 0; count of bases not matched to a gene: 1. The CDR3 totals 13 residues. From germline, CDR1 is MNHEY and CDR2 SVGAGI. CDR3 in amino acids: CASSSGTSYEQYF. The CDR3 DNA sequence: TGTGCCAGCAGTAGCGGGACCTCCTACGAGCAGTACTTC.

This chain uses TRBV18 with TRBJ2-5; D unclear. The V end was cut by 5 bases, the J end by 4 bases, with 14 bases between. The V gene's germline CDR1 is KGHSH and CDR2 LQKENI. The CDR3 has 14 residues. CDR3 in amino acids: CASSSPTSRETQYF. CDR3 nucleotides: TGTGCCAGCTCATCGCCGACATCGAGAGAGACCCAGTACTTC.

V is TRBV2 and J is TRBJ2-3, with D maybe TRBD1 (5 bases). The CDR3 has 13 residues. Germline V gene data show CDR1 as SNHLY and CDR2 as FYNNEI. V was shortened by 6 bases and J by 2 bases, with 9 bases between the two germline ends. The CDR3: CASRVGPTDTQYF. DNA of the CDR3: TGTGCCAGCAGGGTGGGGCCCACAGATACGCAGTATTTT. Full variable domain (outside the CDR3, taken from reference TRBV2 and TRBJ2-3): EPEVTQTPSHQVTQMGQEVILRCVPISNHLYFYWYRQILGQKVEFLVSFYNNEISEKSEIFDDQFSVERPDGSNFTLKIRSTKLEDSAMYFCASRVGPTDTQYFGPGTRLTVL.

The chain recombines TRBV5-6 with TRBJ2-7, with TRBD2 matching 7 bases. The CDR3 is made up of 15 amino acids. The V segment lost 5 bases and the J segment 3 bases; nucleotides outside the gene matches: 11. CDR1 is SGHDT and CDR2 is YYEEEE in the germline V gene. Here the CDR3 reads CASRHRDYLIYEQYF. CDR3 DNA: TGTGCCAGCAGACATCGGGACTACTTAATCTACGAGCAGTACTTC.

The DNA of the CDR3 is TGTGCCAGCAGCTTCGGACGGGAGTTCGAGCAGTACTTC. Protein: CASSFGREFEQYF. The gene calls are TRBV7-2 and TRBJ2-7; D is possibly TRBD2 (6 bases). This CDR3 is built from 13 residues. Germline V CDR1 and CDR2: SGHTA, FQGNSA. Trimming cost V 3 bases and J 6 bases, with 12 bases left between them.

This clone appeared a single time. The CDR3 DNA sequence: TGTGCCAGCAGCCTTTGGGGGGTAGCGGGCCACAATGAGCAGTTCTTC. Residues: CASSLWGVAGHNEQFF. The gene calls are TRBV11-3 and TRBJ2-1; 7 positions agree with TRBD2. The CDR3 is made up of 16 amino acids. Germline CDR1 reads SGHNT; CDR2 reads YENEEA. V shed 5 bases and J 5 bases; nucleotides not matched to a gene: 12. The variable domain in full, with the rest retrieved from reference TRBV11-3 and TRBJ2-1, is EAGVVQSPRYKIIEKKQPVAFWCNPISGHNTLYWYLQNLGQGPELLIRYENEEAVDDSQLPKDRFSAERLKGVDSTLKIQPAELGDSAVYLCASSLWGVAGHNEQFFGPGTRLTVL.

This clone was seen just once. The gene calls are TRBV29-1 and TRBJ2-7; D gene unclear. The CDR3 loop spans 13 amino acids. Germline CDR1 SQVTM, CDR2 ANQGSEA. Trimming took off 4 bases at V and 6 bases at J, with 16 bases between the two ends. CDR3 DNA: TGCAGCGTTGTGCCCGGAAGCCTCCCCGAGCAGTACTTC. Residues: CSVVPGSLPEQYF.

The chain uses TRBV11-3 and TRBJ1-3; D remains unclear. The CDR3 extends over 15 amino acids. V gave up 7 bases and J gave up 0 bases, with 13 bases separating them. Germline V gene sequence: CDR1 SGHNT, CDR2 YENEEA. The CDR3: CASIAISHSGNTIYF. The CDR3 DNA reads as TGTGCCAGCATTGCTATAAGCCACTCTGGAAACACCATATATTTT.

The CDR3 spells CASSSRQGTGELFF. The CDR3 DNA reads as TGTGCCAGCAGCTCACGACAGGGAACCGGGGAGCTGTTTTTT. V gene TRBV7-3 combines with J gene TRBJ2-2, with 7 nucleotides matching TRBD1. V lost 4 bases, J lost 5 bases, and 4 bases stayed unmatched. Per the germline V gene, CDR1 is SGHTA and CDR2 is FQGTGA. CDR3 length: 14 residues. The full variable domain, its missing parts supplied by reference TRBV7-3 and TRBJ2-2, is GAGVSQTPSNKVTEKGKYVELRCDPISGHTALYWYRQSLGQGPEFLIYFQGTGAADDSGLPNDRFFAVRPEGSVSTLKIQRTERGDSAVYLCASSSRQGTGELFFGEGSRLTVL.

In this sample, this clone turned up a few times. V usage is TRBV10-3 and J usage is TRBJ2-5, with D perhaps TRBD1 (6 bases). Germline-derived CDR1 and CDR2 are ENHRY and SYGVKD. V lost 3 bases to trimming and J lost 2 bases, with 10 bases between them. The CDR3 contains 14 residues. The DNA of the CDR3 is TGTGCCATCAGTGACCGGGGACAACAAGAGACCCAGTACTTC. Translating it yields CAISDRGQQETQYF.